This TCR beta chain was obtained from a study of synovial regulatory T cells in juvenile arthritis. Method: immunoSEQ multiplex PCR; TCRdb's copy keeps in-frame clones and lacks some. The clone table shows some 10,000 clones, with the ten largest holding 0.35%. The CDR3 consists of 16 residues. The protein alone is recorded here. Germline CDR1 is KGHSH and CDR2 is LQKENI. This TCR was recovered from a donor aged 2 to 35 with juvenile idiopathic arthritis. The chain has TRBV18 and TRBJ1-2. Source material: Treg cells from blood. Subset specified: remaining (HLA-DR-negative) circulating blood Treg cells. CDR3 in amino acids: CASSHERGLQSDGYTF.